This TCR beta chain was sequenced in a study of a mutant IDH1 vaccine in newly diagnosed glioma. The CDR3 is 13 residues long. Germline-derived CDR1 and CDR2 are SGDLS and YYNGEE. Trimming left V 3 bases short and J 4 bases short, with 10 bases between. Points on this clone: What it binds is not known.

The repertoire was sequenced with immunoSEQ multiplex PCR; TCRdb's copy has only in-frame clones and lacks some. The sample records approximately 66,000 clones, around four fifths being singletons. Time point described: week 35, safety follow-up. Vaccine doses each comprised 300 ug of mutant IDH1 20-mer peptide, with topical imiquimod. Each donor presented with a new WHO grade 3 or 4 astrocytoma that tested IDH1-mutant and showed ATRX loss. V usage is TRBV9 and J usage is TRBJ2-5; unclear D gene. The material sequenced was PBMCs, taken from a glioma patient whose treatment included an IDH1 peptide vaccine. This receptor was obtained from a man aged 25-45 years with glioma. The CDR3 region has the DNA TGTGCCAGCAGCGCCTCCGCGCGAGAGACCCAGTACTTC. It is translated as CASSASARETQYF.